Listed below are T cell receptor beta chains from one sample, sequenced in a study of pediatric ulcerative colitis. Sequenced by immunoSEQ multiplex PCR; TCRdb stores in-frame clones only, minus some. Of 30,000 to 40,000 clones listed, around 80% are singletons. Sequencing was performed on blood. The source of these receptors is a boy aged 10-17 years with severe ulcerative colitis. Both conserved end residues are part of each CDR3. A D gene is named only where the DNA matches it firmly. Clone size is stated in some rows and not others, as once, few, many or a class when expanded.

clone size	V gene	J gene	D gene	CDR3 protein	CDR3 DNA
few	TRBV6-1	TRBJ1-5	.	CASLAGGNQPQHF	TGTGCCAGCCTGGCAGGGGGCAATCAGCCCCAGCATTTT
.	TRBV2	TRBJ1-2	.	CASSEEKVYGYTF	TGTGCCAGCAGTGAAGAGAAGGTCTATGGCTACACCTTC
.	TRBV4-1	TRBJ1-5	.	CASSQGDNQPQHF	TGCGCCAGCAGCCAAGGGGATAATCAGCCCCAGCATTTT
.	TRBV4-2	TRBJ2-3	TRBD2	CASSRGAGGLDTQYF	TGTGCCAGCAGCCGTGGAGCGGGGGGATTGGATACGCAGTATTTT
.	TRBV28	TRBJ1-2	TRBD1	CASSPPGQGASYTF	TGTGCCAGCAGTCCACCGGGACAGGGGGCCAGCTACACCTTC
.	TRBV7-9	TRBJ1-4	.	CASSLSLRTANEKLFF	TGTGCCAGCAGCTTATCCCTTCGGACGGCTAATGAAAAACTGTTTTTT
.	TRBV29-1	TRBJ1-1	TRBD1	CSVGPGQQNTEAFF	TGCAGCGTTGGCCCGGGACAGCAGAACACTGAAGCTTTCTTT
.	TRBV14	TRBJ1-6	.	CASSQDHPNSPLHF	TGTGCCAGCAGCCAAGATCACCCTAATTCACCCCTCCACTTT
.	TRBV19	TRBJ1-5	TRBD1	CASKKLGEGAIQPQHF	TGTGCCAGTAAAAAGCTTGGGGAGGGGGCTATTCAGCCCCAGCATTTT
.	TRBV15	TRBJ2-1	.	CATSRDWSSNEQFF	TGTGCCACCAGCAGAGATTGGAGCTCCAATGAGCAGTTCTTC
.	TRBV29-1	TRBJ1-2	.	CSVRKSPGYGYTF	TGCAGCGTGAGGAAATCACCCGGGTATGGCTACACCTTC
.	TRBV9	TRBJ2-5	TRBD2	CASSIGLAGREETQYF	TGTGCCAGCAGCATCGGACTAGCGGGAAGGGAAGAGACCCAGTACTTC
.	TRBV15	TRBJ1-1	.	CATSGGQNTEAFF	TGTGCCACCAGCGGGGGACAGAACACTGAAGCTTTCTTT
few	TRBV6-5	TRBJ2-7	TRBD2	CASSYSLAGAYEQYF	TGTGCCAGCAGTTACTCCCTAGCGGGGGCCTACGAGCAGTACTTC
.	TRBV9	TRBJ1-6	TRBD1	CASNGGQNSPLHF	TGTGCCAGCAACGGGGGACAGAATTCACCCCTCCACTTT
.	TRBV13	TRBJ2-3	TRBD2	CASSSSGGDYTQYF	TGTGCCAGCAGCTCTAGCGGGGGGGACTATACGCAGTATTTT
.	TRBV7-9	TRBJ2-3	TRBD2	CASSSGLAGGLRNTQYF	TGTGCCAGCAGCTCAGGACTAGCGGGGGGACTAAGAAATACGCAGTATTTT
once	TRBV6-5	TRBJ1-1	.	CASSHNSKAYTEAFF	TGTGCCAGCAGTCACAACTCCAAGGCATACACTGAAGCTTTCTTT
.	TRBV29-1	TRBJ2-3	.	CSVNGQFTDTQYF	TGCAGCGTTAATGGACAGTTCACAGATACGCAGTATTTT
.	TRBV7-2	TRBJ1-2	TRBD1	CASSLGQGELYGYTF	TGTGCCAGCAGCCTGGGACAGGGCGAATTATATGGCTACACCTTC
.	TRBV7-2	TRBJ2-3	.	CASSFPVALTDTQYF	TGTGCCAGCAGCTTCCCCGTAGCCCTCACAGATACGCAGTATTTT
.	TRBV5-1	TRBJ2-1	TRBD1	CASSSGQGAAYNEQFF	TGCGCCAGCAGCTCCGGACAGGGGGCGGCGTACAATGAGCAGTTCTTC
.	TRBV11-3	TRBJ2-7	.	CASSLGQGRFHEQYF	TGTGCCAGCAGCTTAGGTCAGGGGCGCTTCCACGAGCAGTACTTC
.	TRBV30	TRBJ2-7	.	CAWSAGNYEQYF	TGTGCCTGGAGTGCAGGGAACTACGAGCAGTACTTC
once	TRBV5-1	TRBJ1-6	.	CASSPLPDGVAPLHF	TGCGCCAGCAGCCCATTACCGGACGGAGTGGCACCCCTCCACTTT
.	TRBV4-1	TRBJ2-5	.	CASSHPRQGETQYF	TGCGCCAGCAGCCACCCCAGGCAGGGAGAGACCCAGTACTTC
.	TRBV2	TRBJ2-1	TRBD1	CASRDTGTGYNEQFF	TGTGCCAGCAGAGATACCGGGACAGGCTACAATGAGCAGTTCTTC
.	TRBV25-1	TRBJ2-7	.	CASSERLAAWGQYF	TGTGCCAGCAGTGAAAGATTAGCGGCTTGGGGGCAGTACTTC
.	TRBV5-1	TRBJ2-7	.	CASSWGGGSSYEQYF	TGCGCCAGCAGCTGGGGTGGGGGTTCGTCCTACGAGCAGTACTTC
.	TRBV7-9	TRBJ2-3	.	CASSLVDGLEGDTQYF	TGTGCCAGCAGCTTAGTCGATGGGCTAGAAGGAGATACGCAGTATTTT
once	TRBV2	TRBJ2-3	.	CASSSRGRSTDTQYF	TGTGCCAGCAGTTCTCGCGGGCGTTCCACAGATACGCAGTATTTT
.	TRBV5-3	TRBJ2-3	.	CARSLDNLQASTDTQYF	TGTGCCAGAAGCTTGGATAATTTGCAGGCTAGCACAGATACGCAGTATTTT
.	TRBV4-1	TRBJ1-2	.	CASSPEFSLGVKNYGYTF	TGCGCCAGCAGCCCGGAGTTTAGTTTAGGGGTAAAAAACTATGGCTACACCTTC
.	TRBV11-3	TRBJ1-6	.	CASSLEGASYNSPLHF	TGTGCCAGCAGCTTAGAGGGGGCATCCTATAATTCACCCCTCCACTTT
.	TRBV29-1	TRBJ1-1	.	CSVLGTEAFF	TGCAGCGTACTGGGCACTGAAGCTTTCTTT
.	TRBV5-6	TRBJ2-1	.	CASSLGAGEQFF	TGTGCCAGCAGCTTGGGGGCTGGTGAGCAGTTCTTC
.	TRBV27	TRBJ1-1	TRBD1	CASFGPGGWMNTEAFF	TGTGCCAGCTTTGGGCCAGGGGGCTGGATGAACACTGAAGCTTTCTTT
.	TRBV7-8	TRBJ1-5	.	CASSIGESNQPQHF	TGTGCCAGCAGTATAGGGGAGTCCAATCAGCCCCAGCATTTT
.	TRBV6-5	TRBJ1-1	.	CASSSGQTNTEAFF	TGTGCCAGCAGTTCCGGACAAACTAACACTGAAGCTTTCTTT
.	TRBV11-2	TRBJ2-1	TRBD2	CASSLVAGGLNEQFF	TGTGCCAGCAGCTTAGTAGCGGGGGGCCTCAATGAGCAGTTCTTC
.	TRBV7-3	TRBJ2-7	TRBD2	CASSPSAGGFYEQYF	TGTGCCAGCAGCCCGTCAGCGGGGGGGTTCTACGAGCAGTACTTC
.	TRBV5-6	TRBJ2-7	.	CASSYLMGGRTYEQYF	TGTGCCAGCAGCTATCTCATGGGGGGCAGAACCTACGAGCAGTACTTC
few	TRBV7-9	TRBJ1-2	.	CASSLVSVPSSYGYTF	TGTGCCAGCAGCTTAGTCTCCGTACCCTCTTCCTATGGCTACACCTTC
.	TRBV5-4	TRBJ1-1	.	CASTAGTREGVTEAFF	TGTGCCAGCACCGCCGGGACACGAGAGGGGGTCACTGAAGCTTTCTTT
.	TRBV29-1	TRBJ2-3	.	CSVELLLGTQYF	TGCAGCGTTGAATTACTTTTGGGTACGCAGTATTTT
.	TRBV7-6	TRBJ1-1	.	CASSLGTENTEAFF	TGTGCCAGCAGCTTAGGGACGGAGAACACTGAAGCTTTCTTT
.	TRBV4-2	TRBJ2-5	TRBD2	CASSQDLVGGAGPKTQYF	TGTGCCAGCAGCCAAGATTTAGTCGGGGGGGCCGGCCCGAAGACCCAGTACTTC
.	TRBV5-1	TRBJ1-6	.	CASSGGTGLTTIGNSPLHF	TGCGCCAGCAGCGGGGGCACAGGCCTAACCACTATAGGCAATTCACCCCTCCACTTT
.	TRBV18	TRBJ1-1	TRBD1	CASSPQGAQGTEAFF	TGTGCCAGCTCGCCCCAGGGGGCCCAAGGGACTGAAGCTTTCTTT
.	TRBV7-6	TRBJ1-4	.	CASSLAGVGEKLFF	TGTGCCAGCAGCTTAGCTGGGGTGGGTGAAAAACTGTTTTTT
.	TRBV25-1	TRBJ2-5	.	CASSDPRAQAFLQETQYF	TGTGCCAGCAGTGACCCCAGGGCCCAGGCCTTTCTCCAAGAGACCCAGTACTTC
.	TRBV6-5	TRBJ1-1	.	CASSPMGGLNTEAFF	TGTGCCAGCAGCCCGATGGGTGGACTGAACACTGAAGCTTTCTTT
.	TRBV10-2	TRBJ2-1	TRBD1	CASHQGQGPLFF	TGCGCCAGCCACCAAGGACAGGGACCGCTGTTCTTC
.	TRBV19	TRBJ1-4	.	CASSSQTEFNEKLFF	TGTGCCAGTAGCAGCCAGACAGAGTTTAATGAAAAACTGTTTTTT
once	TRBV7-6	TRBJ1-2	.	CASSLAPESNGYTF	TGTGCCAGCAGCTTAGCGCCTGAGTCCAATGGCTACACCTTC
.	TRBV30	TRBJ1-1	TRBD1	CAWSPGQGATEAFF	TGTGCCTGGAGCCCGGGACAGGGCGCCACTGAAGCTTTCTTT
.	TRBV6-5	TRBJ1-1	TRBD1	CASSYVGQGSNTEAFF	TGTGCCAGCAGTTACGTAGGACAGGGCTCGAACACTGAAGCTTTCTTT